This passage covers 13 T cell receptor beta chains from one sample sequenced in a study of blood T cell repertoires in COVID-19. Here immunoSEQ multiplex PCR was the method, and the copy in TCRdb shows in-frame clones only, minus some. The data contain about 80,000 clones, 60% to 80% of them singletons. Material: peripheral blood. These receptors were taken from a man in his 70s with active or convalescent COVID-19.

There are a few counts of this clone. V and J are TRBV2 and TRBJ2-1; TRBD2 matches at 7 bases. V lost 7 bases to trimming and J lost 4 bases; unmatched junction nucleotides: 13. This CDR3 region has 16 residues. The V gene's germline CDR1 is SNHLY and CDR2 FYNNEI. The CDR3 is CASKRVGTGGYNEQFF. The DNA for the CDR3 is TGTGCCAGCAAACGGGTGGGAACGGGGGGATACAATGAGCAGTTCTTC. Combining the CDR3 with reference TRBV2 and TRBJ2-1 gives the whole variable domain EPEVTQTPSHQVTQMGQEVILRCVPISNHLYFYWYRQILGQKVEFLVSFYNNEISEKSEIFDDQFSVERPDGSNFTLKIRSTKLEDSAMYFCASKRVGTGGYNEQFFGPGTRLTVL.

This chain connects TRBV7-3 to TRBJ2-1; TRBD2 matches 8 bases. Germline V gene lookup returns CDR1 SGHTA and CDR2 FQGTGA. CDR3 length: 14 amino acids. The junction had 4 bases not matched to a gene; V was cut back by 2 bases and J by 7 bases. The CDR3 here is CASSLSGGRNEQFF. The CDR3 region has the DNA TGTGCCAGCAGCTTATCGGGGGGGCGAAATGAGCAGTTCTTC.

The gene calls are TRBV7-3 and TRBJ1-4, with TRBD1 matching 7 bases. The CDR3 sequence is 16 residues long. V was clipped by 5 bases and J by 1 base; unmatched bases: 7. Looked up from germline, CDR1 is SGHTA and CDR2 is FQGTGA. The CDR3 DNA reads as TGTGCCAGCAGCCGGAGGGGGCTGGAAACTAATGAAAAACTGTTTTTT. Translated: CASSRRGLETNEKLFF.

This rearrangement joins TRBV9 to TRBJ1-6, with a possible D match to TRBD1 (6 bases). Germline loops: CDR1 SGDLS, CDR2 YYNGEE. The CDR3 is 17 residues long. Trimming pared 4 bases from V and 4 bases from J, leaving 18 bases between. CDR3 nucleotide sequence: TGTGCCAGCAGCACCAGCCCCGGACAGCGGTATAATTCACCCCTCCACTTT. Translating it yields CASSTSPGQRYNSPLHF.

The table lists this clone with a few counts. This chain's CDR3 is CAISETEVVANYGYTF. The CDR3 DNA reads as TGTGCCATCAGTGAGACTGAAGTGGTGGCTAACTATGGCTACACCTTC. The chain couples TRBV10-3 to TRBJ1-2, with D uncertain. CDR1 ENHRY and CDR2 SYGVKD come from the germline V gene. The CDR3 sequence is 16 residues long. Trimming left V 2 bases short and J 0 bases short, with 13 bases between.

This CDR3 reads CASSPPGPGELFF. The CDR3, as DNA: TGTGCCAGCAGTCCCCCTGGGCCCGGGGAGCTGTTTTTT. The J gene is TRBJ2-2, the V gene TRBV28, with no clear D. Germline CDR1 and CDR2: MDHEN and SYDVKM. The V end lost 5 bases, the J end lost 6 bases, and 10 bases lay between the germline ends. There are 13 residues in the CDR3.

This chain uses TRBV19 with TRBJ2-5, with 8 bases lining up with TRBD1. V trimming: 4 bases; J trimming: 5 bases; junction bases outside the gene matches: 3. Germline loops: CDR1 LNHDA, CDR2 SQIVND (reference sequence). This CDR3 spans 13 amino acids. CDR3 residues: CASSTTGVETQYF. In DNA form, the CDR3 reads TGTGCCAGTAGTACGACAGGGGTTGAGACCCAGTACTTC.

V usage is TRBV5-1 and J usage is TRBJ2-1; possible D gene TRBD2, 6 bases. V lost 0 bases, J lost 4 bases, and 11 bases lay in between. Germline V gene sequence: CDR1 SGHRS, CDR2 YFSETQ. CDR3 size: 15 residues. The CDR3 DNA is TGCGCCAGCAGCTTGGAGGGACGGGAGTACAATGAGCAGTTCTTC. This codes for CASSLEGREYNEQFF. The whole variable domain, remainder taken from reference TRBV5-1 and TRBJ2-1, is KAGVTQTPRYLIKTRGQQVTLSCSPISGHRSVSWYQQTPGQGLQFLFEYFSETQRNKGNFPGRFSGRQFSNSRSEMNVSTLELGDSALYLCASSLEGREYNEQFFGPGTRLTVL.

A few counts support this clone. This sequence joins TRBV19 and TRBJ2-5; a weak D match, TRBD1 (5 bases). The length of the CDR3 is 14 residues. V was shortened by 4 bases and J by 5 bases, with 14 bases between the two germline ends. Germline V gives CDR1 LNHDA, CDR2 SQIVND (reference sequence). The CDR3 is CASSTETGAETQYF. In DNA form, the CDR3 reads TGTGCCAGTAGTACCGAGACTGGGGCGGAGACCCAGTACTTC. The whole variable domain, filled in from reference TRBV19 and TRBJ2-5, reads DGGITQSPKYLFRKEGQNVTLSCEQNLNHDAMYWYRQDPGQGLRLIYYSQIVNDFQKGDIAEGYSVSREKKESFPLTVTSAQKNPTAFYLCASSTETGAETQYFGPGTRLLVL.

The chain links TRBV5-1 to TRBJ2-3; 7 bases map to TRBD1. The CDR3 totals 16 residues. The germline gives CDR1 SGHRS, CDR2 YFSETQ. V was pared by 6 bases and J by 3 bases, with 13 bases of the junction left unmatched. In DNA, the CDR3 is TGCGCCAGCAACGTGAGGGGGCTGGTGGGGACAGATACGCAGTATTTT. Residues: CASNVRGLVGTDTQYF.

The J gene is TRBJ1-4, the V gene TRBV30, with D possibly TRBD1 on 5 matching bases. CDR3 length: 15 amino acids. Germline V lookup: CDR1 GTSNPN, CDR2 SVGIG (reference sequence). Deletions cut 4 bases from V and 6 bases from J, with 18 bases between. In nucleotides, the CDR3 is TGTGCCTGGAATCGCGGGGCGACCCGGGATGAAAAACTGTTTTTT. It specifies CAWNRGATRDEKLFF. Using reference TRBV30 and TRBJ1-4 for the parts outside the CDR3, the full variable domain is SQTIHQWPATLVQPVGSPLSLECTVEGTSNPNLYWYRQAAGRGLQLLFYSVGIGQISSEVPQNLSASRPQDRQFILSSKKLLLSDSGFYLCAWNRGATRDEKLFFGSGTQLSVL.

The chain recombines TRBV29-1 with TRBJ1-2; 8 nucleotides match TRBD1. The V and J ends lost 8 bases and 6 bases, in that order; junction bases with no gene match: 11. Germline V gene sequence: CDR1 SQVTM, CDR2 ANQGSEA. This CDR3 is built from 13 residues. CDR3 coding DNA: TGCAGCTCCCACCTGGACAGGGATAATGGCTACACCTTC. It specifies CSSHLDRDNGYTF.

The rearrangement joins TRBV19 to TRBJ1-5; the match to TRBD1 covers 9 bases. Germline V gene data show CDR1 as LNHDA and CDR2 as SQIVND (reference sequence). After removal of 6 bases from V and 3 bases from J, the junction contained 12 bases not matched to a gene. The length of the CDR3 is 17 residues. CDR3 sequence reads: CASRVRSGQGYNQPQHF. For the CDR3, the DNA is TGTGCCAGTAGGGTTCGTTCGGGACAGGGCTACAATCAGCCCCAGCATTTT.